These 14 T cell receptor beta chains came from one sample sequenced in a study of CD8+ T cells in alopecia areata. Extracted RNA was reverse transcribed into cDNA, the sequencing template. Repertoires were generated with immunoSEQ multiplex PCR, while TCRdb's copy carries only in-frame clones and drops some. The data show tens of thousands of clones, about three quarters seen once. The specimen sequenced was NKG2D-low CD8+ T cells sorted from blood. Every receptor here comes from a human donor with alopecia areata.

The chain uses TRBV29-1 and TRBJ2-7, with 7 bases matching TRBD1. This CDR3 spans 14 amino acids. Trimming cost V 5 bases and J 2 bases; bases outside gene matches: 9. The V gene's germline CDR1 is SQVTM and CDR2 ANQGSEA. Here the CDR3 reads CSVLPGTDPYEQYF. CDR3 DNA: TGCAGCGTTCTCCCCGGGACAGATCCCTACGAGCAGTACTTC.

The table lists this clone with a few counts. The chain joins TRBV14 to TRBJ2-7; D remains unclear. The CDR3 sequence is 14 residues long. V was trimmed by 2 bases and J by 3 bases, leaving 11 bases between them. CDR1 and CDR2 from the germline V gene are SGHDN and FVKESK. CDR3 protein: CASSQHNSLYEQYF. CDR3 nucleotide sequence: TGTGCCAGCAGCCAACATAACTCCCTCTACGAGCAGTACTTC. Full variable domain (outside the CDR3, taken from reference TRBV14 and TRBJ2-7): EAGVTQFPSHSVIEKGQTVTLRCDPISGHDNLYWYRRVMGKEIKFLLHFVKESKQDESGMPNNRFLAERTGGTYSTLKVQPAELEDSGVYFCASSQHNSLYEQYFGPGTRLTVT.

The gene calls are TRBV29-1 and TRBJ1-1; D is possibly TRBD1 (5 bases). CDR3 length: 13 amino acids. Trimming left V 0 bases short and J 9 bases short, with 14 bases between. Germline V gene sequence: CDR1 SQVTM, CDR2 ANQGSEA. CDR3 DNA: TGCAGCGTTGAAGATCGAGACAGCAATCAAGCTTTCTTT. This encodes CSVEDRDSNQAFF.

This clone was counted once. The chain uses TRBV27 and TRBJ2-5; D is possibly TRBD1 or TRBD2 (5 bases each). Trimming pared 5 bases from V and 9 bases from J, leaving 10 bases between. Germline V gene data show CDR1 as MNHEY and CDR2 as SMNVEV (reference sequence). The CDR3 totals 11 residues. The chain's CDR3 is CASSNLGAQYF. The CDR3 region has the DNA TGTGCCAGCAGTAACTTGGGGGCCCAGTACTTC.

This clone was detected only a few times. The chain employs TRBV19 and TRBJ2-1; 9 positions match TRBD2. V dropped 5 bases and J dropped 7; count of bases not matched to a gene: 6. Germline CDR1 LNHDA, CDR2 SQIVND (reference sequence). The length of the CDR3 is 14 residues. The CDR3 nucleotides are TGTGCCAGTAGTCGAAGCGGGGGGTTAAATGAGCAGTTCTTC. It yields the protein CASSRSGGLNEQFF. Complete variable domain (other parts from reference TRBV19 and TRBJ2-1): DGGITQSPKYLFRKEGQNVTLSCEQNLNHDAMYWYRQDPGQGLRLIYYSQIVNDFQKGDIAEGYSVSREKKESFPLTVTSAQKNPTAFYLCASSRSGGLNEQFFGPGTRLTVL.

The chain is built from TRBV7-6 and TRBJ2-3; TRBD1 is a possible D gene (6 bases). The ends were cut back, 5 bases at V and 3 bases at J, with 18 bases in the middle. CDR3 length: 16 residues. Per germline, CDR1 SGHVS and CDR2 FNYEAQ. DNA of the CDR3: TGTGCCAGCAGCCCGGGCAGGGGTGGAGCGACAGATACGCAGTATTTT. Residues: CASSPGRGGATDTQYF.

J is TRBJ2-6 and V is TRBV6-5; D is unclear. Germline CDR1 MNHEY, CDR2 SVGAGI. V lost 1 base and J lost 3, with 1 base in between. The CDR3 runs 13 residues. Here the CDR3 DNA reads TGTGCCAGCAGTTACTATGGGGCCAACGTCCTGACTTTC. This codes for CASSYYGANVLTF.

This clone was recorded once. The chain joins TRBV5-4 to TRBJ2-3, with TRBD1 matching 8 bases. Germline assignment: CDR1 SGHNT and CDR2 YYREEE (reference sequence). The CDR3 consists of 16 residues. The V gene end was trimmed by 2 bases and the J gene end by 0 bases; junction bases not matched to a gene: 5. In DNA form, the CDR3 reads TGTGCCAGCAGCTTCCCCCCAGGGGGCAGCACAGATACGCAGTATTTT. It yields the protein CASSFPPGGSTDTQYF.

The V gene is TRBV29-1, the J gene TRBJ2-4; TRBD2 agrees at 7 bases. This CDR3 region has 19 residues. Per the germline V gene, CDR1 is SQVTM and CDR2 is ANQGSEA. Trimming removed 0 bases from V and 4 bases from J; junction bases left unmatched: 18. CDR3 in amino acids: CSVEDLGGPDGLEKNIQYF. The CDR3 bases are TGCAGCGTTGAAGATCTTGGGGGACCTGACGGACTAGAAAAAAACATTCAGTACTTC.

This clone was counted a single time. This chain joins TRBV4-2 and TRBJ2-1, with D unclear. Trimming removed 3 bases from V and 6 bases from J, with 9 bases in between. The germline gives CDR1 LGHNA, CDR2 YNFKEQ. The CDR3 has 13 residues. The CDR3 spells CASSQTIGNEQFF. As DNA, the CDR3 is TGTGCCAGCAGCCAGACCATAGGCAATGAGCAGTTCTTC.

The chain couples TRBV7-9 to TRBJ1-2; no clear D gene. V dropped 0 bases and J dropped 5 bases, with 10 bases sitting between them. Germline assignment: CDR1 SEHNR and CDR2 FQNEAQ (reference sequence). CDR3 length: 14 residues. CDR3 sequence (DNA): TGTGCCAGCAGCTTAGCTGTCCCGGGGTATGGCTACACCTTC. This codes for CASSLAVPGYGYTF.

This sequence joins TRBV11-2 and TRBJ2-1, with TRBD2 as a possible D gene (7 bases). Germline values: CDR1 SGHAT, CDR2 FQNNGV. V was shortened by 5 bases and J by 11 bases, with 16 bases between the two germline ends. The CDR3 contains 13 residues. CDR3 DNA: TGTGCCAGCAGCCCAGATTGGGGGGGGCAGCAGTTCTTC. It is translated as CASSPDWGGQQFF.

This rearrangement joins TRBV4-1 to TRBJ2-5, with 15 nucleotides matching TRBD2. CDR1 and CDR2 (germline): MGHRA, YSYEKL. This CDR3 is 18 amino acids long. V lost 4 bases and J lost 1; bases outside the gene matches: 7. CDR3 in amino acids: CASSPPGLAGGLQETQYF. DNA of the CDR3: TGCGCCAGCAGCCCACCGGGACTAGCGGGAGGTCTCCAAGAGACCCAGTACTTC.

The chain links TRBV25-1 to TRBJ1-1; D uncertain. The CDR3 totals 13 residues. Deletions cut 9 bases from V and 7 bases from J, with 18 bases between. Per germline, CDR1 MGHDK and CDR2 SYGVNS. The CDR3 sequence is CASYDAEVDEAFF. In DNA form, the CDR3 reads TGTGCCAGTTACGACGCGGAAGTGGATGAAGCTTTCTTT.